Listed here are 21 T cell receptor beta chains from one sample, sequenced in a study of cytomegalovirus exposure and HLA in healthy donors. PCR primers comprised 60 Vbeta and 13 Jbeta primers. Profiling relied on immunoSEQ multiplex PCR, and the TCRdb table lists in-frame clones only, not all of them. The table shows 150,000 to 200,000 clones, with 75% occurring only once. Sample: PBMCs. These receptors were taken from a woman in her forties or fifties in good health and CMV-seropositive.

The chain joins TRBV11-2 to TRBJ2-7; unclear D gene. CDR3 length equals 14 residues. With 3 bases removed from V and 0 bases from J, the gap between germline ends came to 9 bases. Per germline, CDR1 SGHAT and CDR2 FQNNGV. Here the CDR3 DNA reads TGTGCCAGCAGCTTCCGCGAAAGCTCCTACGAGCAGTACTTC. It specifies CASSFRESSYEQYF.

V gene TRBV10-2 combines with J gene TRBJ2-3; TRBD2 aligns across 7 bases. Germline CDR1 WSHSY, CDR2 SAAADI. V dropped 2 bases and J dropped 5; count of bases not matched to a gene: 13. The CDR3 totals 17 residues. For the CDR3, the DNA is TGCGCCAGCAGTGAGATTAGCGGGCACCCCGGGGGAGATACGCAGTATTTT. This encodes CASSEISGHPGGDTQYF.

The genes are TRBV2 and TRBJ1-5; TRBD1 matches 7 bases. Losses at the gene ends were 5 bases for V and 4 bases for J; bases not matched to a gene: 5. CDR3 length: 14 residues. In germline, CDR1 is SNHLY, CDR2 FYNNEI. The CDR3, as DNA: TGTGCCAGCAGTAACAGGGGCGGAAATCAGCCCCAGCATTTT. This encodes CASSNRGGNQPQHF.

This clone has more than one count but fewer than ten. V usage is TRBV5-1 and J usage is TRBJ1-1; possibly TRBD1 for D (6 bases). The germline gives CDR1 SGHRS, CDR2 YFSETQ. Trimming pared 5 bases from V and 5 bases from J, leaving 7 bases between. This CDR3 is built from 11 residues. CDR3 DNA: TGCGCCAGCAGAGGACAGACTGAAGCTTTCTTT. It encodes CASRGQTEAFF.

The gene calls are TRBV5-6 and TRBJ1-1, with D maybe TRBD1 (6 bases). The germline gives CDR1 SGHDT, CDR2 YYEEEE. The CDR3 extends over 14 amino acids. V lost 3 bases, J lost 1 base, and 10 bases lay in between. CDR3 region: CASSYTTGNTEAFF. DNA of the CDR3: TGTGCCAGCAGCTACACGACAGGGAACACTGAAGCTTTCTTT.

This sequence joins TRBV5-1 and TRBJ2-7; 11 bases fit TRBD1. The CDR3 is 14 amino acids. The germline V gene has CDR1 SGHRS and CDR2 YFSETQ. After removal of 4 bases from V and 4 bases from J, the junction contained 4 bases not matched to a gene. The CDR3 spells CASSRGQGAYEQYF. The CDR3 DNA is TGCGCCAGCAGCAGAGGACAGGGGGCTTACGAGCAGTACTTC.

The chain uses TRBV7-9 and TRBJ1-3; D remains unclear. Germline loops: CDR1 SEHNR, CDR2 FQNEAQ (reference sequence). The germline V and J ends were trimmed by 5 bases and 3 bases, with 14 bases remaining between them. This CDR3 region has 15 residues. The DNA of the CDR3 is TGTGCCAGCAGCCCCTTCTTCGCTAGTGGAAACACCATATATTTT. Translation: CASSPFFASGNTIYF.

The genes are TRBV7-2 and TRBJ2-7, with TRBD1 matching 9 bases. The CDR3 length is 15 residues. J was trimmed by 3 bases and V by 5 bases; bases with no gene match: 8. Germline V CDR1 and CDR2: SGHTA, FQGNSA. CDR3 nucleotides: TGTGCCAGCAGCCTAACCGGGACAGGGTTCTACGAGCAGTACTTC. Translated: CASSLTGTGFYEQYF.

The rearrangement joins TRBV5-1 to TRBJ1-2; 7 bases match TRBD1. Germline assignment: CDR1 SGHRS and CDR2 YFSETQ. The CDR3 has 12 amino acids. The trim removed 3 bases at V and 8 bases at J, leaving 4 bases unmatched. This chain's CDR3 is CASSWTGGGYTF. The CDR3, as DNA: TGCGCCAGCAGCTGGACAGGCGGGGGCTACACCTTC.

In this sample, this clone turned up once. The CDR3 spells CASSPSPKNEKLFF. The CDR3 nucleotides are TGTGCCAGCTCACCATCCCCTAAGAATGAAAAACTGTTTTTT. This sequence joins TRBV18 and TRBJ1-4; D gene uncertain. V was clipped by 2 bases and J by 5 bases, with 9 bases between them. The CDR3 extends over 14 amino acids. CDR1 is KGHSH, CDR2 LQKENI, per germline.

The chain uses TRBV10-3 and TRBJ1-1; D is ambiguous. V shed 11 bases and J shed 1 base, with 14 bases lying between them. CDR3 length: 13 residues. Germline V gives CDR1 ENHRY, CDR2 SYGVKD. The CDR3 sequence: CASDAGENTEAFF. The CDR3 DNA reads TGTGCCTCCGACGCGGGAGAGAACACTGAAGCTTTCTTT.

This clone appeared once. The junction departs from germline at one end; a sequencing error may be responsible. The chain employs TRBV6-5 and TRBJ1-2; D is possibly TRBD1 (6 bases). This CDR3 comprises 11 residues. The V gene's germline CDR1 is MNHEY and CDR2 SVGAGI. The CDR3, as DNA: TGTGCCAGCAGTTCCAACCGGGACACCCACTTC. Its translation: CASSSNRDTHF.

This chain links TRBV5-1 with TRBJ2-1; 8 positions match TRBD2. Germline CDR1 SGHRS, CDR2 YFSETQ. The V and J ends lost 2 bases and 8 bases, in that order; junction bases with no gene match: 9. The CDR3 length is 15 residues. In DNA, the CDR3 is TGCGCCAGCAGCTTAGCGGGGGCGGGTCCACATGAGCAGTTCTTC. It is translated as CASSLAGAGPHEQFF.

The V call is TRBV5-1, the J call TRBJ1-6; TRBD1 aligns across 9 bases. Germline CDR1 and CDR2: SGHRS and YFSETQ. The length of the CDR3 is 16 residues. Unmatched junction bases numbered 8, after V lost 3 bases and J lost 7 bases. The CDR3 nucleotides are TGCGCCAGCAGCTCGGGGGACAGGGCTAAAAATTCACCCCTCCACTTT. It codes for CASSSGDRAKNSPLHF.

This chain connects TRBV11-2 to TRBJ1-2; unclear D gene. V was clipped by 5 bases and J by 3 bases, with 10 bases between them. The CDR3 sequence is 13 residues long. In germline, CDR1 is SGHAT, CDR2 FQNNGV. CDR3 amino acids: CASSHGRYYGYTF. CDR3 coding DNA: TGTGCCAGCAGCCACGGTCGGTACTATGGCTACACCTTC.

In DNA form, the CDR3 reads TGTGCCAGCAGTTACCCCGAGGGGGCCCAGCATTTT. Translated: CASSYPEGAQHF. The chain uses TRBV6-5 and TRBJ1-5; tentatively, D is TRBD1 (6 bases). Germline CDR1 is MNHEY and CDR2 is SVGAGI. Trimming cost V 2 bases and J 11 bases, with 10 bases left between them. The CDR3 spans 12 residues.

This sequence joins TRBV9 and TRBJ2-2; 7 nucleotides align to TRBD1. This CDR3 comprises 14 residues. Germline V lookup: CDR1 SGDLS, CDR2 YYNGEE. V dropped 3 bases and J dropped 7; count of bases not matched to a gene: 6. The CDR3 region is CASSDYRGSGELFF. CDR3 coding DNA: TGTGCCAGCAGCGATTACAGGGGTAGCGGGGAGCTGTTTTTT.

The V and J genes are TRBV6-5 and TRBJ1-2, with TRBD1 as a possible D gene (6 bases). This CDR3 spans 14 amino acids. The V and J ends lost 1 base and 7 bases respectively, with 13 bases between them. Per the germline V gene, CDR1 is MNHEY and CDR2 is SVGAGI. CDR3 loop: CASSYLDSSSGYTF. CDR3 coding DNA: TGTGCCAGCAGTTACTTGGACAGTTCCTCTGGCTACACCTTC.

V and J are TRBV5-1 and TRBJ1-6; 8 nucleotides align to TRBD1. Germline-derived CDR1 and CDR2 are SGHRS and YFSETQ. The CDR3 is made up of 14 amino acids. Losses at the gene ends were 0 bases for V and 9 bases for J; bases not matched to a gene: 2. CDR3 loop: CASSLGQGSSPLHF. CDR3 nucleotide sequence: TGCGCCAGCAGCTTGGGACAGGGGAGTTCACCCCTCCACTTT.

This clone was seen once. The CDR3 sequence is CASSLESTAGQGARYEQYF. The CDR3, as DNA: TGTGCCAGCAGCTTGGAAAGTACAGCCGGACAGGGGGCGCGATACGAGCAGTACTTC. This chain joins TRBV5-5 and TRBJ2-7, with 11 positions matching TRBD1. CDR3 length: 19 residues. CDR1 and CDR2 (germline): SGHKS, YYEKEE (reference sequence). J was trimmed by 4 bases and V by 0 bases; bases with no gene match: 15.

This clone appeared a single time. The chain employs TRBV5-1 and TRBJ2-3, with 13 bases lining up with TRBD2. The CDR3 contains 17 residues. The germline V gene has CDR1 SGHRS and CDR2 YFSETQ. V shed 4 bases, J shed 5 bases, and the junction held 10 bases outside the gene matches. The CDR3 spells CASSLVVLAGGVDTQYF. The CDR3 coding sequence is TGCGCCAGCAGCCTCGTCGTACTAGCGGGGGGGGTAGATACGCAGTATTTT.